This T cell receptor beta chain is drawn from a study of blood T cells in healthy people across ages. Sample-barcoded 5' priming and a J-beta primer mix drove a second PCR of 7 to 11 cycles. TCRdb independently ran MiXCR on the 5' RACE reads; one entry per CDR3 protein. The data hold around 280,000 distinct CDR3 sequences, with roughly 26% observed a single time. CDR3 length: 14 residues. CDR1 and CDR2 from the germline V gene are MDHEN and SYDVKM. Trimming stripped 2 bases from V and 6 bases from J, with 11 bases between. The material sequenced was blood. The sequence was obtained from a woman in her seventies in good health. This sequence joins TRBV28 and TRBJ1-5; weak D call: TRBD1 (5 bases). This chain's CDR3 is CASSLGQRGQPQHF. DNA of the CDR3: TGTGCCAGCAGTTTAGGACAAAGAGGTCAGCCCCAGCATTTT.